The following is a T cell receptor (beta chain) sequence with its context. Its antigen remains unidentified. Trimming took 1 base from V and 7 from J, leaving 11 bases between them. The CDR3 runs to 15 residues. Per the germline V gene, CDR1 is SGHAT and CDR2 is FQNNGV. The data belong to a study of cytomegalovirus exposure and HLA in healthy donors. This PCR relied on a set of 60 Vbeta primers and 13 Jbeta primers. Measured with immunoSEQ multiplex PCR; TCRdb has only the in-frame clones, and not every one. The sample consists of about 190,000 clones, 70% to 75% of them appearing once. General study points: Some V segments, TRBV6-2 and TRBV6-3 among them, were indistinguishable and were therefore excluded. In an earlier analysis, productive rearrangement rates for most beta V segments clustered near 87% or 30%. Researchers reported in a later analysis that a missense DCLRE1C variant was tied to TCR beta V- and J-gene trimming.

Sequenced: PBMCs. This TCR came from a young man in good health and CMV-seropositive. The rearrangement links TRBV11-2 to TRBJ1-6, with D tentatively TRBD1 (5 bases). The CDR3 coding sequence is TGTGCCAGCAGCTTAGTTCAGGGTGGGAATTCACCCCTCCACTTT. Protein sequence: CASSLVQGGNSPLHF.